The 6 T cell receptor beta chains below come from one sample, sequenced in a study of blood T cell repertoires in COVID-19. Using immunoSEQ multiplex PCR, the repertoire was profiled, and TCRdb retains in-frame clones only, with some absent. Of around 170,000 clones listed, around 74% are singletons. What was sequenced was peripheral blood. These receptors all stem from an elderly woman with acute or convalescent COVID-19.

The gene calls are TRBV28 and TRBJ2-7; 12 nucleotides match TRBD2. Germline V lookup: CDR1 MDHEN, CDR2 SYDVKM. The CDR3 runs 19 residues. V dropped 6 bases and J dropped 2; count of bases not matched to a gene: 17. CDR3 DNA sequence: TGTGCCAGCAGCCCCCACGCTAGCGGGAGGGCCTTTGGGCCCTACGAGCAGTACTTC. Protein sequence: CASSPHASGRAFGPYEQYF.

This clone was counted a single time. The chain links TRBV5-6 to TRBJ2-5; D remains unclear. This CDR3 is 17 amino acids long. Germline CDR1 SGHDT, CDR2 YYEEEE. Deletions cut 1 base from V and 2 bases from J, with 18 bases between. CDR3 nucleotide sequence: TGTGCCAGCAGCTTGTATAATTGGTCGACACGGCAAGAGACCCAGTACTTC. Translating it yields CASSLYNWSTRQETQYF.

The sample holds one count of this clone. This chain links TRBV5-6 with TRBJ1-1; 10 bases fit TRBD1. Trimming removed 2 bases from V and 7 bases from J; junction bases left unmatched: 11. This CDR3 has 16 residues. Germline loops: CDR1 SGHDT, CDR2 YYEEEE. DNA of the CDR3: TGTGCCAGCAGCTTTTGGACAGGGGGGAACATTGGTGAAGCTTTCTTT. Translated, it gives CASSFWTGGNIGEAFF. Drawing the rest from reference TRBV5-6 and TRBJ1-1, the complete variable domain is DAGVTQSPTHLIKTRGQQVTLRCSPKSGHDTVSWYQQALGQGPQFIFQYYEEEERQRGNFPDRFSGHQFPNYSSELNVNALLLGDSALYLCASSFWTGGNIGEAFFGQGTRLTVV.

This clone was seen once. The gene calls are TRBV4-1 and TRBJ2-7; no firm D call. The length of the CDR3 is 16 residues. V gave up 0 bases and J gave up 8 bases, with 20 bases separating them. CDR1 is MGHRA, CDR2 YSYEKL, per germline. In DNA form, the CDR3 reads TGCGCCAGCAGCCAAGAAGTGCGGTCCTCCTTCCTGAAGCAGTACTTC. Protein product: CASSQEVRSSFLKQYF.

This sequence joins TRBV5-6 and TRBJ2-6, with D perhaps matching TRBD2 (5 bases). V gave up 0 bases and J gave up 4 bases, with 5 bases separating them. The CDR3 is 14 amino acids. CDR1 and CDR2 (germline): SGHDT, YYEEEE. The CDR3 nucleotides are TGTGCCAGCAGCTTGGGGGAGGGGGCCAACGTCCTGACTTTC. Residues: CASSLGEGANVLTF.

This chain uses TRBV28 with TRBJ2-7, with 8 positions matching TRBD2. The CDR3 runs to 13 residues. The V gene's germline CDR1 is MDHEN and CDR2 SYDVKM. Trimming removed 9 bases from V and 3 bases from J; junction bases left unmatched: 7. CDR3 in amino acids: CASSLADNYEQYF. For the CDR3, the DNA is TGTGCCAGTTCACTAGCGGACAACTACGAGCAGTACTTC.